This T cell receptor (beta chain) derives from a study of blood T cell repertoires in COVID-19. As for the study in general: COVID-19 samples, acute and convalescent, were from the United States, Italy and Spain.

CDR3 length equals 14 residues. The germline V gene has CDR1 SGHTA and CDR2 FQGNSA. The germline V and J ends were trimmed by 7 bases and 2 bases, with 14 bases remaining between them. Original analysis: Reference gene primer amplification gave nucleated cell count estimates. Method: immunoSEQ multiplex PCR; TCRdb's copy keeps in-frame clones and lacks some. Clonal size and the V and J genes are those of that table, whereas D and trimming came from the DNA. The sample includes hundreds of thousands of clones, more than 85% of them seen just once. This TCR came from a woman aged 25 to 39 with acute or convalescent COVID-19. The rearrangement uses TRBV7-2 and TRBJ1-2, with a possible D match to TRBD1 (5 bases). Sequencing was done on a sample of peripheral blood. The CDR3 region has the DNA TGTGCCAGCACCTTGGGGGGTTTCAACTATGGCTACACCTTC. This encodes CASTLGGFNYGYTF.